This is a list of T cell receptor beta chains from one sample in a study of tumor-infiltrating lymphocytes in primary liver carcinoma. TCRdb analysed the multiplex PCR reads with MiXCR anew, one entry per CDR3 protein. This table holds about 210,000 distinct CDR3 sequences, approximately 80% found once. What was sequenced was tumor tissue from primary liver carcinoma. These receptor sequences come from a man aged 40-49 years with primary liver carcinoma and hepatitis B virus infection. Both conserved end residues are part of each CDR3. The order of the fields is clone size, D gene, V gene, J gene, CDR3 protein, CDR3 DNA. D genes are given only for firm matches. Clone sizes are given selectively: once, few, many, or a class where the clone is expanded.

-	TRBD1	TRBV29-1	TRBJ1-4	CRLEEDRGRSEKLFF	TGCAGACTTGAAGAAGACAGGGGCAGGAGTGAAAAACTGTTTTTT
once	-	TRBV29-1	TRBJ1-4	CRVGHKGEKLFF	TGCAGAGTTGGACATAAGGGAGAAAAACTGTTTTTT
-	-	TRBV6-1	TRBJ2-7	CASSEYKQCSYEQYF	TGTGCCAGCAGTGAATACAAACAGTGCTCCTACGAGCAGTACTTC
-	-	TRBV4-3	TRBJ2-1	CASRPRPPGTSYNEPFF	TGCGCCAGCAGGCCTAGGCCCCCAGGGACTTCCTACAATGAGCCGTTCTTC
-	-	TRBV6-2/TRBV6-3	TRBJ2-1	CVRSRLATNEQFF	TGTGTCAGGAGCCGGCTAGCGACTAATGAGCAGTTCTTC
-	-	TRBV11-1	TRBJ2-1	CANSSSSVISYNEQLF	TGTGCCAACAGCTCCTCCTCTGTCATCTCCTACAATGAACAGCTCTTC
-	TRBD2	TRBV11-3	TRBJ2-1	CASSLLAGVGQFF	TGTGCCAGCAGTCTACTAGCGGGAGTCGGGCAGTTCTTC
-	-	TRBV24-1	TRBJ2-3	CATNWATGTQYF	TGTGCCACCAATTGGGCCACAGGTACGCAGTATTTT
many	-	TRBV5-1	TRBJ2-7	CASSLDPSSYEQYF	TGCGCCAGCAGCTTGGATCCAAGCTCCTACGAGCAGTACTTC
once	-	TRBV19	TRBJ2-6	CVSSAQSSGANVLTF	TGTGTCAGTAGTGCTCAGAGCTCTGGGGCCAACGTCCTGACTTTC
-	TRBD2	TRBV4-2	TRBJ2-7	CASGFSGSYEQYF	TGTGCCAGCGGCTTTAGCGGGAGCTATGAGCAGTACTTC
-	-	TRBV28	TRBJ1-2	CASRTPPGIGTYGYTF	TGTGCCAGCAGGACACCCCCCGGGATTGGTACCTATGGCTACACCTTC
many	-	TRBV5-6	TRBJ1-3	CASSPDSSGNTIYF	TGTGCCAGCAGCCCGGACAGCTCTGGAAACACCATATATTTT
many	TRBD2	TRBV14	TRBJ2-7	CASSQGTSGRALKYYEQYF	TGTGCCAGCAGCCAAGGGACTAGCGGGAGGGCCCTGAAGTACTACGAGCAGTACTTC
-	-	TRBV12-3/TRBV12-4	TRBJ2-7	CASSLMGGLRLYEQYF	TGTGCCAGCAGTCTAATGGGGGGCCTAAGACTCTACGAGCAGTACTTC
-	-	TRBV6-5	TRBJ2-1	CASSYSWDMSCNEQLF	TGTGCCAGCAGTTACTCCTGGGACATGTCCTGCAATGAGCAGTTATTC
-	-	TRBV29-1	TRBJ2-1	CSVYPPFAEQFF	TGCAGCGTGTACCCCCCATTTGCTGAGCAGTTTTTC
-	-	TRBV4-2	TRBJ2-1	CASTQANGLHNEQFF	TGTGCCAGCACCCAAGCTAACGGACTTCACAATGAGCAGTTCTTC
-	-	TRBV5-6	TRBJ2-2	CASKAGGKTRELFF	TGTGCCAGCAAGGCCGGAGGGAAGACCCGGGAGCTGTTTTTT
-	-	TRBV11-1	TRBJ1-6	CASSRILVSHLQF	TGTGCCAGCAGCCGGATACTGGTTTCACACCTCCAGTTT
many	-	TRBV28	TRBJ2-7	CASSLWDSRSYEQYF	TGTGCCAGCAGTTTATGGGACAGCCGCTCCTACGAGCAGTACTTC
-	TRBD1	TRBV6-5	TRBJ2-1	CTSSPQGSYNEQFF	TGTACCAGCAGTCCACAGGGGTCCTACAATGAGCAGTTCTTT
-	TRBD1	TRBV7-9	TRBJ2-7	CASSLTGGALGEQYF	TGTGCCAGCAGCTTAACAGGGGGAGCCCTCGGCGAACAGTACTTC
-	TRBD2	TRBV11-1	TRBJ2-5	CASSLTRLAGETQYF	TGTGCAAGCAGCCTCACGAGACTAGCGGGAGAGACCCAGTACTTC
-	TRBD2	TRBV6-6	TRBJ2-2	CASSMLGTSGANTGELFF	TGTGCCAGCAGTATGTTAGGGACTAGCGGTGCGAACACCGGGGAGCTGTTTTTT
-	-	TRBV6-1	TRBJ1-1	CASLRERGTEAFF	TGTGCCAGCTTACGGGAGCGGGGGACTGAAGCTTTCTTT
-	-	TRBV7-9	TRBJ2-5	CATKGGTESQYF	TGTGCCACCAAGGGGGGGACAGAGAGCCAGTACTTC